This T cell receptor beta chain is drawn from a study of Ad26.COV2.S vaccination and SARS-CoV-2 variants (dated by TCRdb to 2020 to 2023). General notes on the study: Donors in the vaccine arm were drawn from COV1001, a phase I-IIa trial of Ad26.COV2.S in healthy adults that was multicentre, randomized, double-blind and placebo-controlled. Ad26.COV2.S was given intramuscularly at 5x10^10 or 1x10^11 viral particles, as a single shot or as two shots 56 days apart. TCRbeta repertoire sequencing served as the tool for gauging how specific and how broad the SARS-CoV-2-reactive T cell receptors were following Ad26.COV2.S vaccination. A total of 32 samples were included in the TCR-sequenced set, comprising approximately 20 Ad26.COV2.S vaccine recipients, 5 placebo recipients and 8 SARS-CoV-2 convalescent individuals. Trial participants were randomized into five groups of five: low-dose or high-dose Ad26.COV2.S given once or twice, or placebo on both occasions. Blinding of investigators to trial group allocation was maintained during experiments and outcome assessment. General study outcomes and caveats: The study was not powered for comparison of responses between vaccine doses or regimens. Ad26.COV2.S recipients had higher spike-specific TCR breadth than placebo recipients (P = 0.0014). The authors noted that the TCR breadth and depth analyses may have underestimated total T cell responses. Comparable non-spike TCR breadth was observed between vaccine and placebo recipients, consistent with only spike being contained in the vaccine. Substantial breadth of spike-specific CD8+ and CD4+ T cell responses was reported after vaccination.

Reading the label with the study, this specimen's treatment or condition is: around 19 received Ad26.COV2.S at low or high dose, single or two shots; about 5 received placebo; per-sample allocation not given. Repertoires of vaccine and placebo recipients were sequenced from samples collected on day 63 after the first injection. In Cohort 1b, fewer than 30 adults aged 18-55 years were enrolled at a single site in Boston, USA, between 29 July and 7 August 2020. Ad26.COV2.S was a replication-incompetent adenovirus type 26 vector expressing a prefusion-stabilized SARS-CoV-2 spike protein from the original Wuhan strain. For this clone: Its antigen has not been determined. The junction and the germline gene differ at one end; a read error may be behind it.

From the germline V gene (reference sequence), CDR1 is SSHAT and CDR2 is FNYEAQ. Spanning cysteine to phenylalanine, the CDR3 consists of 12 amino acids. Only the CDR3 portion is preserved as DNA: 36 bases, with reading frame beginning at the first base. The immunoSEQ Assay was the method used to sequence TCRbeta CDR3 regions. After extraction, genomic DNA underwent amplification by bias-controlled multiplex PCR, followed by high-throughput sequencing. Concerning the study's data processing: To quantify the absolute abundance of every unique TCRbeta CDR3 region, sequences were collapsed and filtered. T cell fraction was estimated by normalizing TCRbeta template counts to usable DNA, which was measured by amplifying reference genes present in all nucleated cells. Repertoire TCRs were annotated as SARS-CoV-2-specific when V gene, CDR3 amino acid sequence and J gene were exactly matched to a known reactive TCR set. The reference SARS-CoV-2 TCR set came from MIRA and was filtered for enrichment in COVID-19-positive ImmuneCODE repertoires, removing public or cross-reactive TCRs. Drawing on the MIRA antigens, annotated TCRs were analysed further at the level of specific ORF or position within ORF. Breadth was defined as annotated unique rearrangements over total unique productive rearrangements; depth was the summed frequency of those rearrangements. Two-sided Wilcoxon rank-sum tests were used to compare TCR breadth between groups. TCRdb stores this immuneACCESS table with in-frame sequences only. Part of the clones is absent; in the studies checked, under half of the shortfall reflects unresolved V genes, and no reason is known for the rest. V, J and clone size reflect that table, while D and trimming were determined from the DNA. This sample comprises 200,000 to 300,000 clones, over 75% of them detected only once. About 10% of the sample comes from the top ten.

The chain links TRBV7-7 with TRBJ2-7; the D region may be TRBD1 or TRBD2, each matching 5 bases equally. The sample was peripheral blood, taken in a trial of Ad26.COV2.S vaccine versus placebo. The source is a person aged 18-60 years who received the Ad26.COV2.S COVID-19 vaccine or a placebo. The nucleotides read TGTGCTAGCAGCTTCCTTGGGGGCGAGCAGTACTTC. The translation is CASSFLGGEQYF.